Here is one T cell receptor beta chain with its context. CDR1 is SGHAT, CDR2 FQNNGV, per germline. This CDR3 comprises 14 residues. V was clipped by 5 bases and J by 3 bases; unmatched bases: 4. Some clones are missing from TCRdb's copy, which holds only in-frame ones; the method was immunoSEQ multiplex PCR. Of 50,000 to 65,000 clones listed, about 91% are singletons. This specimen belongs to a study of technical replicates of blood from a handful of donors. The sequence was collected from a human donor in good health. Some clones in this sample may be carry-over from other donors' samples. The chain combines TRBV11-2 with TRBJ2-3; TRBD2 aligns across 8 bases. Source material: PBMCs. CDR3 sequence (DNA): TGTGCCAGCAGCAGGACTAGCCGAACAGATACGCAGTATTTT. This encodes CASSRTSRTDTQYF.